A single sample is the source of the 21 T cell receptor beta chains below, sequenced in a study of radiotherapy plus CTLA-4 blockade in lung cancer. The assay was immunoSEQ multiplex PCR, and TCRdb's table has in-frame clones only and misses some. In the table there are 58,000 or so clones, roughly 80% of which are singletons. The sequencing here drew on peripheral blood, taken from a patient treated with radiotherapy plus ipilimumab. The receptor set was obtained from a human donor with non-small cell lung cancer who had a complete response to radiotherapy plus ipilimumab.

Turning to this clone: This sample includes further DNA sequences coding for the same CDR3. The CDR3 loop is CASSLAFGGSQPQHF. CDR3 nucleotide sequence: TGTGCCAGCAGCTTGGCATTCGGGGGAAGTCAGCCCCAGCATTTT. This rearrangement joins TRBV5-6 to TRBJ1-5; possible D gene TRBD1, 5 bases. The CDR3 covers 15 residues. The V end was cut by 0 bases, the J end by 6 bases, with 13 bases between. CDR1 and CDR2 from the germline V gene are SGHDT and YYEEEE.

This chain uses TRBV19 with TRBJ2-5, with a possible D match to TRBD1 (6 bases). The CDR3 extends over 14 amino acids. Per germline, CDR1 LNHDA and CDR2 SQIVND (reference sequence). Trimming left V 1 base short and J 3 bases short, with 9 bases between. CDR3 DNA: TGTGCCAGTAGTATAGGCGACAGGAAAGAGACCCAGTACTTC. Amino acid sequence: CASSIGDRKETQYF.

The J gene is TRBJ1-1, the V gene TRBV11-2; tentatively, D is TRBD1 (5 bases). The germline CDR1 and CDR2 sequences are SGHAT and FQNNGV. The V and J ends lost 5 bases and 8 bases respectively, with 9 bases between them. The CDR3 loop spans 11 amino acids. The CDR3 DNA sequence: TGTGCCAGCAGCCGTCGGACAGAAGCTTTCTTT. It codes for CASSRRTEAFF.

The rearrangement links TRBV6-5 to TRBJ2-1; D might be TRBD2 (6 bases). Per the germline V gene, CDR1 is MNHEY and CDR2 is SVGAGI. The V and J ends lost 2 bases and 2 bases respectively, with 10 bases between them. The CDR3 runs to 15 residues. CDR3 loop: CASSYGAGPYNEQFF. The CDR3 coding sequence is TGTGCCAGCAGTTACGGGGCGGGGCCCTACAATGAGCAGTTCTTC.

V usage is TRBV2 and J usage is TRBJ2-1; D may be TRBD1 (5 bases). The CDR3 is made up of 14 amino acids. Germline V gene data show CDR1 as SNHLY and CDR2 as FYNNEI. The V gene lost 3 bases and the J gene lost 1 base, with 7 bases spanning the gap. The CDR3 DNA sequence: TGTGCCAGCAGTGATACAGGATCCTACAATGAGCAGTTCTTC. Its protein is CASSDTGSYNEQFF.

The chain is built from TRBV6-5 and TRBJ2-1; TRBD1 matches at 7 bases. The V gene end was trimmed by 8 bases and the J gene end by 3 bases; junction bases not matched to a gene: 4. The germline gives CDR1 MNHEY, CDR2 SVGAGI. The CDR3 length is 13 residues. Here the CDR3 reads CASYDRDYNEQFF. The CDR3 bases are TGTGCCAGCTATGACAGGGACTACAATGAGCAGTTCTTC.

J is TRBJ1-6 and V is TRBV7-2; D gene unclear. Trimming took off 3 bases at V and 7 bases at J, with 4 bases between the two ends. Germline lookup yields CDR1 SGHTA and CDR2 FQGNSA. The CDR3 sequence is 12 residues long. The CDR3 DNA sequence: TGTGCCAGCAGCTTTCCGAATTCACCCCTCCACTTT. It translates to CASSFPNSPLHF.

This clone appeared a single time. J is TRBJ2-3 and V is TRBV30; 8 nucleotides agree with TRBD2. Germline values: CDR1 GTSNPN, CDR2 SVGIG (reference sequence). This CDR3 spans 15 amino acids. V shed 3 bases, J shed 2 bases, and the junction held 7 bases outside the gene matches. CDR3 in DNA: TGTGCCTGGAGAGTTGGACTAGCCTCCACAGATACGCAGTATTTT. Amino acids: CAWRVGLASTDTQYF.

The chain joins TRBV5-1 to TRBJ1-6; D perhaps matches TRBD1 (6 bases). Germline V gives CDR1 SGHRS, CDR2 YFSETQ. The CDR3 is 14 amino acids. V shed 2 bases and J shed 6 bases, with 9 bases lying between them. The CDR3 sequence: CASSFGQPNSPLHF. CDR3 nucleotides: TGCGCCAGCAGCTTCGGACAGCCTAATTCACCCCTCCACTTT.

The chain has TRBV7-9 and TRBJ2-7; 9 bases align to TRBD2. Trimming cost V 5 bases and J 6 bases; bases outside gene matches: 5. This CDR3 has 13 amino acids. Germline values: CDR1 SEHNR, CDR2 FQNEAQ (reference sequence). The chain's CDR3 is CASSDSGSGEQYV. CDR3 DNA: TGTGCCAGCAGCGATAGCGGGAGCGGCGAGCAGTACGTC.

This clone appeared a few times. The CDR3 DNA sequence: TGTGCCAGCAGCCAGAGTGTGATCTCGAGTGGAAACACCATATATTTT. This codes for CASSQSVISSGNTIYF. The rearrangement uses TRBV14 and TRBJ1-3; no reliable D call. Germline V CDR1 and CDR2: SGHDN, FVKESK. This CDR3 has 16 residues. Trimming left V 3 bases short and J 3 bases short, with 15 bases between.

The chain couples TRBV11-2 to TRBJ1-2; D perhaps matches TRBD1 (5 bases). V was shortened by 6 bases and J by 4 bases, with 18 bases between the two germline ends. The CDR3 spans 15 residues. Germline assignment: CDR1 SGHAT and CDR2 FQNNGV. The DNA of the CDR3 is TGTGCCAGCAGTATTGTCCAGGGTGCAGCCTATGGCTACACCTTC. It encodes CASSIVQGAAYGYTF.

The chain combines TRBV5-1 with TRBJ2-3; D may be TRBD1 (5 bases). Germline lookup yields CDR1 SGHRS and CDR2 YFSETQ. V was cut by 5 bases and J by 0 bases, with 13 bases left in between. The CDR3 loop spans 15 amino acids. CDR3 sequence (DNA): TGCGCCAGCAGTTTTGACAGACCTAGCACAGATACGCAGTATTTT. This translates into CASSFDRPSTDTQYF. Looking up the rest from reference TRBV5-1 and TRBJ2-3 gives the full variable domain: KAGVTQTPRYLIKTRGQQVTLSCSPISGHRSVSWYQQTPGQGLQFLFEYFSETQRNKGNFPGRFSGRQFSNSRSEMNVSTLELGDSALYLCASSFDRPSTDTQYFGPGTRLTVL.

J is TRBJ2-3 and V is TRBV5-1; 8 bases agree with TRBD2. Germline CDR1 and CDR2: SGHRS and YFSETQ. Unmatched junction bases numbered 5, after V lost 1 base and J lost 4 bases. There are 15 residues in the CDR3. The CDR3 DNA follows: TGCGCCAGCAGCTTGACGGGAGGGCCCCCAGATACGCAGTATTTT. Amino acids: CASSLTGGPPDTQYF.

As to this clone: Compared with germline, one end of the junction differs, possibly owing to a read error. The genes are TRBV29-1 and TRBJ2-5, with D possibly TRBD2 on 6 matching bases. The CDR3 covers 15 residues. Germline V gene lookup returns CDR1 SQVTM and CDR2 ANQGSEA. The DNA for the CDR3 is TGCAGCGTGGAAGGAGGGATAGGGTACCAAGAGACCCAGTACTTC. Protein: CSVEGGIGYQETQYF.

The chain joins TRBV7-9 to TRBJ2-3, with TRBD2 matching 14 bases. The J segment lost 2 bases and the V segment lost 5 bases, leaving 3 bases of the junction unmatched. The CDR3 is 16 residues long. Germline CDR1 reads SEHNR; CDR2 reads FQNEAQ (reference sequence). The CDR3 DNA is TGTGCCAGCAGCGAGGGACTAGCGGGGGACACAGATACGCAGTATTTT. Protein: CASSEGLAGDTDTQYF.

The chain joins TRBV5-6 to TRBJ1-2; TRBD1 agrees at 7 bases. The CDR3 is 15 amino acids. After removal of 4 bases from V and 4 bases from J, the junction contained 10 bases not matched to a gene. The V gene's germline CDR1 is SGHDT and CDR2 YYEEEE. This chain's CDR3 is CASSARTGLFYGYTF. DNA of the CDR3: TGTGCCAGCAGCGCACGGACAGGACTTTTCTATGGCTACACCTTC.

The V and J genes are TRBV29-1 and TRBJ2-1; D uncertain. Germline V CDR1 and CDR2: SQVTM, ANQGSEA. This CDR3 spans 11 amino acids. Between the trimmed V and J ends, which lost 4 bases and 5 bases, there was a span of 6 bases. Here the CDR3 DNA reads TGCAGCGTTGCCCAGAACAATGAGCAGTTCTTC. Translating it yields CSVAQNNEQFF.

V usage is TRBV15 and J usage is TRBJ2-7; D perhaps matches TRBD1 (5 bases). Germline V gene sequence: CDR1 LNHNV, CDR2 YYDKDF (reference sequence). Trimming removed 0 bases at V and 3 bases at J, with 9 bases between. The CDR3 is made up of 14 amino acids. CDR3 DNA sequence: TGTGCCACCAGCAGAGATCAGGGATTCTACGAGCAGTACGTC. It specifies CATSRDQGFYEQYV.

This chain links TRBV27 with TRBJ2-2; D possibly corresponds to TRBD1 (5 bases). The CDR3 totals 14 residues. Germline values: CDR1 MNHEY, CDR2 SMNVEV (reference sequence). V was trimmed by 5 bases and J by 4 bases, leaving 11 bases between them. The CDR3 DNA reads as TGTGCCAGCAGTAGAGGACAACCCACCGGGGAGCTGTTTTTT. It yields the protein CASSRGQPTGELFF.

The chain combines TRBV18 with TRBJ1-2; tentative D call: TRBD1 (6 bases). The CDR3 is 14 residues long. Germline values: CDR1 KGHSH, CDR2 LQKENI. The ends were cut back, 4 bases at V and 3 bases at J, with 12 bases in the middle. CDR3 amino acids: CASSQDSLYYGYTF. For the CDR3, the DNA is TGTGCCAGCTCACAGGACAGCCTGTACTATGGCTACACCTTC. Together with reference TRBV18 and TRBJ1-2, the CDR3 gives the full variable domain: NAGVMQNPRHLVRRRGQEARLRCSPMKGHSHVYWYRQLPEEGLKFMVYLQKENIIDESGMPKERFSAEFPKEGPSILRIQQVVRGDSAAYFCASSQDSLYYGYTFGSGTRLTVV.